Detailed here is one T cell receptor beta chain. Which antigen it targets is not known. Per-base quality was not reported, and no clone a single base away is much larger than it. These data belong to a study of cytomegalovirus exposure and HLA in healthy donors (dated by TCRdb to about 2017). About the full investigation: An earlier analysis of more than 550 of the donors reported about 260 Gb of sequence data and 117 million unique TCR beta sequences obtained from about 200 million T cells. An early release that covered fewer than 800 HLA-typed donors contained approximately 300 gigabases of sequencing data and approximately 85 million unique TCR sequences. Of the 350 to 450 genotyped donors, 81% fell in the genetic ancestry cluster associated with self-reported Caucasian donors. The study aimed to test whether signatures of past pathogen exposure could be identified by cataloging public T cell receptors. Using immunosequencing, the study profiled T cell repertoires from 500 to 800 subjects and related those repertoires to cytomegalovirus serostatus. A separate validation cohort of roughly 120 different subjects was used in addition to the roughly 640-subject first cohort. The study combined high-throughput TCR immunosequencing, statistical association of individual TCRs with disease status, and machine learning to predict cytomegalovirus infection status. To study patterns of TCR occurrence, a later analysis re-analyzed previously published TCR beta repertoires from more than 550 donors and added high-resolution HLA genotyping. The later analysis used no new phenotypic data to find candidate immune exposures, relying instead on TCR beta sequences and their occurrence across donors. To decide whether each TCR beta V gene segment behaved as functional or pseudogenic, an earlier analysis of approximately 600 of the donors relied on high-throughput TCR beta sequencing. Alongside the repertoire data, information on donor age, sex, ethnicity and CMV serostatus was compiled. In a later genetic analysis, genome-wide SNP genotypes for about three fifths of the 666 donors were used, and that subset was treated as a discovery cohort. All discovery cohort repertoires had been generated on a single sequencing platform. HLA typing included class I and class II loci at four-digit resolution. Typing coverage varied by locus: roughly 629-640 donors for A, B, C, DRB1 and DQB1; under 550 for DQA1; about 570 for DPA1; 400 to 480 for DPB1. Because of strong linkage in the cohort, roughly five DR-DQ haplotypes were treated as single units for association and clustering. On average, around 200,000 unique TCR beta nucleotide sequences were sequenced per donor among about 400 genotyped donors of the cohort, with 15% to 20% of those sequences being non-productive. Results and caveats for the whole study, not just this receptor: Most TCR sequences were seen in very few donors, while some public TCRs were found in many individuals. Strong co-occurrence of HLA alleles, especially DR and DQ, made assigning TCR associations to individual alleles difficult. The classifier was reported to diagnose cytomegalovirus status with high specificity and sensitivity in both the original cohort and the validation cohort. In an earlier analysis of more than 500 of the donors, most TCR beta V segments appeared in productive rearrangements about 87% or about 30% of the time, broadly matching IMGT annotations. Roughly 17 rarely observed V segments, including chromosome 9 orphons, were excluded from the earlier analysis of a few hundred of the donors because counts were too low. According to the authors, the approach could potentially be generalized to other disease states and immunological phenotypes. Some IMGT-functional V segments, including TRBV6-2 and TRBV6-3, could not be distinguished by the 87-base-pair reads and were therefore excluded. A further reported finding was that TCR beta sequences accurately predicted the HLA-A and HLA-B alleles for most subjects in the first cohort. Correlated functional status among segregating V segments might be attributable to linkage disequilibrium, but an unknown experimental factor could not be ruled out. A total of fewer than 200 TCR beta chains were listed by the study as associated with cytomegalovirus. For the cohort, immune exposure information was limited to CMV serostatus. Because HLA typing was unavailable for some donors at each locus, only the typed subset was used in association tests. A later analysis found that most CMV-associated TCR beta chains appeared HLA-restricted, with HLA associations seemingly driven largely by CMV exposure. A group of highly shared sequence variants was considered likely to be a technical artifact of the sequencing pipeline. A later genetic analysis associated a missense DCLRE1C variant with V-gene and J-gene trimming of TCR beta chains, and an independent cohort replicated the association. In vitro tests confirmed that a few of the cytomegalovirus-associated TCR beta chains recognize cytomegalovirus antigens. In a later analysis, several top co-occurrence clusters were reported to appear linked to parvovirus B19, influenza, CMV and Epstein-Barr virus. Only TCR beta chains were sequenced in this cohort, and the absence of alpha or paired-chain data limited detectable features. In a later analysis, HLA-associated TCR beta chains were found to be more clonally expanded and to have lower generation probabilities than equally common non-associated chains. In a later analysis, the rate of TCR association differed among HLA loci, with DRB1 alleles having the most associated TCRs and HLA-C alleles having the fewest. Compared with the 666-donor mean, donors in an Asian-associated ancestry cluster had fewer N-insertions in productive TCRs, according to a later genetic analysis. The presence/absence analyses assumed that sequencing depth was roughly uniform across donors, and that assumption may not be true. In a later analysis, around 17,000 TCR beta sequences were associated with specific HLA alleles at a false discovery rate of 0.05.

Receptor libraries were prepared by the immunoSEQ multiplex PCR assay. A mixture of 60 forward primers for TCR Vbeta segments and 13 reverse primers for TCR Jbeta segments was used in the multiplex PCR. Amplification of the CDR3 region of rearranged TCR beta genes was performed with a multiplex PCR assay on genomic DNA. The amplified TCR beta libraries were sequenced on the Illumina HiSeq System as 87-base-pair reads. The study's processing was this. In a later analysis, some 80 million unique TCR beta chains were counted across the 500 to 850 repertoires, and roughly 11 million of these chains were shared by at least two donors. To remove PCR and sequencing errors, raw reads were error-corrected and collapsed into unique sequences using a nearest-neighbor algorithm that merged closely related sequences. Alignment of CDR3 sequences to IMGT reference sequences was used to assign V, D and J gene segments. For a sequence to be retained, a match of at least six nucleotides to both a V gene segment and a J gene segment was required. Rearrangements were called productive when the CDR3 lacked stop codons and stayed in frame with V and J; all others were non-productive. Following IMGT convention, CDR3 was defined as the stretch from the second conserved V-encoded cysteine up to the conserved J-encoded phenylalanine. The earlier analysis of some 550 of the donors excluded any sequence lacking an unambiguous match to a single V gene segment. An earlier analysis of a few hundred of the donors classified V segments as functional when productive rearrangements were above 56.7% and as segregating when the standard deviation between donors was above 5%. A statistical classification framework was developed to diagnose cytomegalovirus status using the catalog of TCR beta chain sequences. In a later analysis, V and J genes were assigned by comparing TCR nucleotide sequences against IMGT/GENE-DB human TR gene sequences. In a later analysis, CDR3 sequences and most-parsimonious VDJ recombination scenarios were assigned using the TCRdist pipeline. In a later analysis, each TCR beta chain was defined by its CDR3 amino acid sequence together with its V-gene family, and reads without a unique V-gene family were excluded. As a way to deal with suspected cross-contamination and a sequencing artifact, a later analysis dropped approximately 590 nucleotide sequences that were highly shared and had low generation probability. In a later analysis, a clonal expansion index for each public chain was calculated from normalized within-repertoire ranks of inferred template counts. In a later analysis, generation probabilities were computed with a VDJ recombination model fitted to out-of-frame rearrangements, and the resulting probabilities were checked against IGoR. A later analysis scored TCR-TCR, TCR-HLA and TCR-CMV co-occurrence with hypergeometric tests, applying a repertoire-size bias correction to TCR pairs. To estimate false discovery rates, a later analysis permuted the HLA or CMV assignments 20 times. A later analysis grouped co-occurring TCRs with DBSCAN, adding TCRdist sequence similarity when clustering within HLA-allele-positive subsets. For co-occurrence clustering, repertoires with fewer than 30,000 or more than 120,000 public chains were excluded, along with five repertoires with anomalous nucleotide sharing. The table was pulled from immuneACCESS by TCRdb, which kept in-frame rearrangements only. Such tables lose some clones; where checked, under half of the loss comes from unresolved V genes, and the rest has no known cause. Clone size and V and J calls were adopted from that table, with D and trimming inferred from the DNA. This sample has roughly 180,000 clones in its table, and roughly 80% of those were observed once. 0.77% of the sample lies in the top ten.

In total, about 650 healthy bone marrow donors made up the cohort. All cohort members were sampled while nominally healthy, although unrecorded immune exposures were likely present. The donor tested CMV seronegative, placing the donor among the 350 to 400 seronegative members of the cohort. Every donor gave a peripheral blood sample, and the peripheral blood mononuclear cells from that sample were used for TCR beta sequencing. The Qiagen DNeasy Blood Extraction Kit was used to extract genomic DNA from the blood cell samples. The CDR3 numbers 16 residues from cysteine through phenylalanine. Only CDR3 DNA remains: 48 bases, in frame from the first base. V loses 4 bases, J loses 1 base, and the germline ends lie 17 bases apart. The germline V gene specifies MGHRA as CDR1 and YSYEKL as CDR2.

The receptor comes from a woman aged 18-29 years in good health and CMV-seronegative. The V gene is TRBV4-1 and the J gene is TRBJ2-7, with the D gene uncertain. Material: PBMCs. The CDR3 reads as follows: CASSPLSESPSYEQYF. The DNA sequence reads TGCGCCAGCAGCCCACTCTCTGAATCGCCGTCCTACGAGCAGTACTTC.